A selection of T cell receptor beta chains follows, all from one sample in a study of T cell responses to AZD1222 COVID-19 vaccine. Assay: immunoSEQ multiplex PCR; the TCRdb copy retains only in-frame clones and omits some. The sample contains 100,000 to 150,000 clones, around 85% of which appear only once. The specimen comprised peripheral blood, sampled 28 days after the second dose of the MenACWY control vaccine. These receptors all stem from an adult who received the MenACWY meningococcal vaccine as a control. The CDR3 runs from the conserved cysteine through the conserved F or W. The order of the fields is clone size, J gene, D gene, V gene, CDR3 protein, CDR3 DNA. D genes are given only for firm matches. Size is stated for part of the rows, as once, few or many counts, or as a class when the clone is expanded.

.	TRBJ1-1	.	TRBV6-5	CASSSRMNTEAFF	TGTGCCAGCAGTAGTCGGATGAACACTGAAGCTTTCTTT
.	TRBJ1-4	TRBD1	TRBV5-1	CASSALGRGNEKLFF	TGCGCCAGCAGCGCCCTGGGCAGGGGGAATGAAAAACTGTTTTTT
.	TRBJ1-2	.	TRBV3-1/TRBV3-2	CASSQEDQGYGYTF	TGTGCCAGCAGCCAAGAGGATCAAGGGTATGGCTACACCTTC
once	TRBJ1-1	.	TRBV12-3/TRBV12-4	CASSLWVSTEAFF	TGTGCCAGCAGTTTGTGGGTGAGCACTGAAGCTTTCTTT
.	TRBJ1-5	.	TRBV4-2	CASSQVNMVRDQPQHF	TGTGCCAGCAGCCAAGTTAATATGGTGAGGGATCAGCCCCAGCATTTT
medium-sized	TRBJ2-2	TRBD1	TRBV7-9	CASSTGDLQNTGELFF	TGTGCCAGCAGCACAGGGGACCTCCAGAACACCGGGGAGCTGTTTTTT
.	TRBJ2-7	.	TRBV4-3	CASSQEGAGTYPYEQYF	TGCGCCAGCAGCCAAGAGGGGGCAGGGACTTACCCCTACGAGCAGTACTTC
.	TRBJ1-4	.	TRBV29-1	CSVEGSLNEKLFF	TGCAGCGTTGAGGGCAGCCTTAATGAAAAACTGTTTTTT
.	TRBJ2-2	.	TRBV27	CASRWTNTGELFF	TGTGCCAGCAGATGGACGAACACCGGGGAGCTGTTTTTT
.	TRBJ1-1	.	TRBV10-1	CASSPELAGVAFF	TGCGCCAGCAGTCCAGAACTAGCAGGAGTAGCTTTCTTT
.	TRBJ2-5	TRBD1	TRBV5-1	CASSLGTGEETQYF	TGCGCCAGCAGCTTGGGGACAGGGGAGGAGACCCAGTACTTC
.	TRBJ1-1	.	TRBV28	CAAKDATNTEAFF	TGTGCCGCAAAGGACGCTACTAACACTGAAGCTTTCTTT
.	TRBJ1-2	.	TRBV7-9	CASSTSGVVFRGYTF	TGTGCCAGCAGCACCTCAGGGGTGGTTTTTCGTGGCTACACCTTC
once	TRBJ1-1	.	TRBV30	CAWSVDSGGRNTEAFF	TGTGCCTGGAGTGTAGATTCGGGGGGACGGAACACTGAAGCTTTCTTT
.	TRBJ2-2	TRBD2	TRBV7-3	CASSLELAGAGELFF	TGTGCCAGCAGCTTAGAACTAGCGGGAGCGGGGGAGCTGTTTTTT
.	TRBJ2-6	TRBD2	TRBV27	CASSRTSGRGGANVLTF	TGTGCCAGCAGTCGCACTAGCGGGAGGGGTGGGGCCAACGTCCTGACTTTC
once	TRBJ2-3	.	TRBV29-1	CSVKIPTSTDTQYF	TGCAGCGTTAAAATTCCCACTAGCACAGATACGCAGTATTTT
few	TRBJ1-2	.	TRBV4-2	CASSRVEEGLYGYTF	TGTGCCAGCAGCCGCGTGGAGGAGGGCCTCTATGGCTACACCTTC
.	TRBJ2-2	TRBD1	TRBV5-1	CASSWGQGTGELFF	TGCGCCAGCAGCTGGGGACAGGGGACCGGGGAGCTGTTTTTT
few	TRBJ2-1	TRBD1	TRBV28	CASRTGGGPYNEQFF	TGTGCCAGCCGGACAGGGGGCGGCCCCTACAATGAGCAGTTCTTC
.	TRBJ2-1	TRBD2	TRBV5-1	CASSIAGESGDEQFF	TGCGCCAGCAGCATAGCGGGGGAGTCAGGGGATGAGCAGTTCTTC
.	TRBJ2-7	.	TRBV24-1	CATSDFVDGEQYF	TGTGCCACCAGTGATTTTGTCGACGGCGAGCAGTACTTC
.	TRBJ2-3	TRBD2	TRBV10-3	CAVRDFLAGITDTQYF	TGTGCCGTGAGGGATTTTTTAGCGGGGATCACAGATACGCAGTATTTT
.	TRBJ2-7	TRBD2	TRBV7-2	CASRLAGGYEQYF	TGTGCCAGCCGACTAGCGGGAGGGTACGAGCAGTACTTC
.	TRBJ2-3	.	TRBV19	CASSSSGVPTDTQYF	TGTGCCAGTAGTAGCTCCGGGGTCCCCACAGATACGCAGTATTTT
.	TRBJ1-1	TRBD1	TRBV19	CASSSIRTGRTEAFF	TGTGCCAGTAGTTCAATACGGACAGGGCGGACTGAAGCTTTCTTT
.	TRBJ1-2	.	TRBV10-3	CAISEYRTPTGTTF	TGTGCCATCAGTGAGTACCGGACACCAACTGGGACCACCTTC
.	TRBJ1-1	TRBD1	TRBV7-3	CASSPPGTEDTEAFF	TGTGCCAGCAGCCCCCCTGGGACAGAAGACACTGAAGCTTTCTTT
.	TRBJ1-3	.	TRBV2	CASSATGDSKRNTIYF	TGTGCCAGCAGTGCGACAGGAGATTCTAAGAGAAACACCATATATTTT
.	TRBJ1-3	TRBD1	TRBV5-6	CASSLKGGTGWNTIYF	TGTGCCAGCAGCTTAAAGGGTGGGACAGGATGGAACACCATATATTTT